The 13 T cell receptor beta chains given below trace back to one sample, sequenced in a study of cytomegalovirus exposure and HLA in healthy donors. In the PCR, 60 Vbeta and 13 Jbeta primers were used. Measured with immunoSEQ multiplex PCR; TCRdb has only the in-frame clones, and not every one. The table records 100,000 to 150,000 clones, 75% to 90% of them present only once. The sequencing input was PBMCs. The receptors shown here come from a woman in her forties in good health and CMV-seropositive.

The gene calls are TRBV28 and TRBJ2-7; 14 nucleotides align to TRBD2. J was trimmed by 0 bases and V by 5 bases; bases with no gene match: 9. CDR3 length: 18 residues. CDR1 and CDR2 from the germline V gene are MDHEN and SYDVKM. CDR3 DNA: TGTGCCAGCAGTAAAGGACTAGCGGGAGGCCGCTACTCCTACGAGCAGTACTTC. Its translation is CASSKGLAGGRYSYEQYF.

This chain links TRBV28 with TRBJ1-1; a possible D gene is TRBD1 (5 bases). The V end was cut by 4 bases, the J end by 2 bases, with 17 bases between. Germline V gene lookup returns CDR1 MDHEN and CDR2 SYDVKM. The CDR3 loop spans 16 amino acids. The CDR3 bases are TGTGCCAGCAGTTCCGCCGTAGGTTGGGGCAACACTGAAGCTTTCTTT. As protein: CASSSAVGWGNTEAFF. The whole variable domain, filled in from reference TRBV28 and TRBJ1-1, reads DVKVTQSSRYLVKRTGEKVFLECVQDMDHENMFWYRQDPGLGLRLIYFSYDVKMKEKGDIPEGYSVSREKKERFSLILESASTNQTSMYLCASSSAVGWGNTEAFFGQGTRLTVV.

The chain has TRBV19 and TRBJ1-1; 8 bases are shared with TRBD1. Germline V CDR1 and CDR2: LNHDA, SQIVND (reference sequence). The CDR3 extends over 14 amino acids. Germline trimming cut 5 bases from V and 5 bases from J; bases unmatched to any gene: 7. The chain's CDR3 is CASSQRQGYTEAFF. CDR3 bases: TGTGCCAGTAGTCAACGACAGGGGTATACTGAAGCTTTCTTT.

The sample holds a few counts of this clone. The chain links TRBV6-6 to TRBJ2-5; D ambiguous. CDR3 length: 13 residues. The V end was cut by 7 bases, the J end by 5 bases, with 14 bases between. In germline, CDR1 is MNHNY, CDR2 SVGAGI (reference sequence). The CDR3: CASTNQVRETQYF. CDR3 sequence (DNA): TGTGCCAGCACCAACCAGGTTAGGGAGACCCAGTACTTC.

The count of this clone is one. The V call is TRBV30, the J call TRBJ1-5, with a weak D call TRBD1 (6 bases). V was clipped by 1 base and J by 0 bases, with 16 bases between them. The CDR3 has 17 residues. Germline-derived CDR1 and CDR2 are GTSNPN and SVGIG (reference sequence). CDR3 sequence: CAWSGDPAGDSNQPQHF. CDR3 nucleotide sequence: TGTGCCTGGAGTGGGGACCCGGCAGGGGATAGCAATCAGCCCCAGCATTTT.

The V gene is TRBV7-8, the J gene TRBJ1-2; tentative D call: TRBD1 (6 bases). This CDR3 spans 15 amino acids. The V end lost 5 bases, the J end lost 4 bases, and 17 bases lay between the germline ends. CDR1 is SGHVS and CDR2 is FQNEAQ in the germline V gene. The CDR3 is CASSLQTGPLYGYTF. Here the CDR3 DNA reads TGTGCCAGCAGCCTCCAGACAGGTCCCCTCTATGGCTACACCTTC.

J is TRBJ2-7 and V is TRBV11-2, with D perhaps matching TRBD1 (6 bases). Germline assignment: CDR1 SGHAT and CDR2 FQNNGV. CDR3 size: 13 residues. The ends were cut back, 1 base at V and 3 bases at J, with 7 bases in the middle. In nucleotides, the CDR3 is TGTGCCAGCAGCTTAGGGGACAACTACGAGCAGTACTTC. It encodes CASSLGDNYEQYF.

The chain carries TRBV30 and TRBJ2-1, with 10 bases fitting TRBD1. The CDR3 is 15 amino acids. The germline V gene has CDR1 GTSNPN and CDR2 SVGIG (reference sequence). V gave up 1 base and J gave up 7 bases; unmatched junction bases: 7. CDR3 loop: CAWSGGQGPQNEQFF. In DNA, the CDR3 is TGTGCCTGGAGTGGGGGACAGGGGCCCCAGAATGAGCAGTTCTTC.

The V gene is TRBV19, the J gene TRBJ2-1; a weak D match, TRBD2 (6 bases). CDR3 size: 14 residues. Germline V gene lookup returns CDR1 LNHDA and CDR2 SQIVND (reference sequence). V was trimmed by 5 bases and J by 5 bases, leaving 13 bases between them. The CDR3 region is CASSPGLGDNEQFF. Here the CDR3 DNA reads TGTGCCAGTAGTCCGGGACTGGGAGACAATGAGCAGTTCTTC. Supplemented by reference TRBV19 and TRBJ2-1, the full variable domain reads DGGITQSPKYLFRKEGQNVTLSCEQNLNHDAMYWYRQDPGQGLRLIYYSQIVNDFQKGDIAEGYSVSREKKESFPLTVTSAQKNPTAFYLCASSPGLGDNEQFFGPGTRLTVL.

This clone came up once. The chain employs TRBV5-8 and TRBJ1-1; no definite D call. The CDR3 is 13 amino acids. V was trimmed by 2 bases and J by 5 bases, leaving 10 bases between them. Germline V lookup: CDR1 SGHTS, CDR2 YDEGEE. CDR3 sequence: CASSFPVLTEAFF. The CDR3 bases are TGTGCCAGCAGCTTCCCCGTTCTAACTGAAGCTTTCTTT. Full variable domain (remainder filled in from reference TRBV5-8 and TRBJ1-1): EAGVTQSPTHLIKTRGQQATLRCSPISGHTSVYWYQQALGLGLQFLLWYDEGEERNRGNFPPRFSGRQFPNYSSELNVNALELEDSALYLCASSFPVLTEAFFGQGTRLTVV.

The V gene is TRBV15, the J gene TRBJ2-1; 12 positions match TRBD2. This CDR3 is built from 13 residues. Germline V gives CDR1 LNHNV, CDR2 YYDKDF (reference sequence). After removal of 6 bases from V and 9 bases from J, the junction contained 3 bases not matched to a gene. The DNA of the CDR3 is TGTGCCACCAGGACTAGCGGGAGACCTGAGCAGTTCTTC. Encoded protein: CATRTSGRPEQFF.

The rearrangement links TRBV27 to TRBJ2-7; TRBD1 aligns across 7 bases. J lost 3 bases, V lost 4 bases, and 12 bases had no gene match. CDR1 and CDR2 from the germline V gene are MNHEY and SMNVEV (reference sequence). The CDR3 is 16 residues long. The CDR3 DNA sequence: TGTGCCAGCAGTTACCGTGGACAGGTATGGGACTACGAGCAGTACTTC. Translation gives CASSYRGQVWDYEQYF.

The V gene is TRBV29-1, the J gene TRBJ1-1, with D tentatively TRBD1 (5 bases). Trimming took 6 bases from V and 1 from J, leaving 9 bases between them. The CDR3 is 12 amino acids. The germline CDR1 and CDR2 sequences are SQVTM and ANQGSEA. The DNA for the CDR3 is TGCAGCGTGGACAAAACGAACACTGAAGCTTTCTTT. It translates to CSVDKTNTEAFF.